This T cell receptor beta chain originates from a study of CD8+ T cells in alopecia areata. Study summary: Tofacitinib lasted 6 to 18 months, then 6 months off drug.

The treatment here: oral pan-JAK inhibitor, 5-10 mg twice daily. The germline CDR1 and CDR2 sequences are MNHEY and SVGAGI. This CDR3 has 13 amino acids. The V end was cut by 6 bases, the J end by 10 bases, with 18 bases between. After isolation, RNA underwent reverse transcription to generate cDNA as the sequencing template. Sequencing used immunoSEQ multiplex PCR; TCRdb keeps in-frame clones, though not all of them. The sample consists of approximately 200,000 clones, around 60% of them appearing once. Overall study results and limits: For patients receiving tofacitinib, scalp clonality and expanded CD8+ clones among the top 100 significantly decreased. Researchers report lesional scalp, most notably alopecia totalis/universalis, outstripped normal scalp in clonality.

To note about this clone: Its antigen is still unknown.

V usage is TRBV6-5 and J usage is TRBJ1-2; D is unclear. This sample comprised CD4+ T cells sorted from blood, obtained at week 4, from a patient treated with tofacitinib. This TCR was recovered from a human donor with alopecia areata. The CDR3 nucleotides are TGTGCCAGCAGCCCGACTGCCCCAAGGAACTACACCTTC. This translates into CASSPTAPRNYTF.